This entry concerns a single T cell receptor beta chain. The CDR3 loop spans 15 amino acids. The V end lost 0 bases, the J end lost 2 bases, and 11 bases lay between the germline ends. Germline V gene lookup returns CDR1 SGHRS and CDR2 YFSETQ. Unique molecular identifiers were built into the TCRbeta library. TCRdb reprocessed the PCR reads with MiXCR, giving one entry per CDR3 protein. The table has around 370,000 distinct CDR3 sequences, approximately 10% seen once; the top ten hold 2% to 2.5%. This entry is derived from a study of T-cell reconstitution after alpha-beta-depleted transplantation in children.

Sequences were derived from PBMCs from the stem cell graft donor, sampled from the stem cell graft. V usage is TRBV5-1 and J usage is TRBJ1-1, with D possibly being TRBD1 (5 bases). The clonotype comes from a human donor who donated a stem cell graft to a child with acute lymphoblastic leukemia. The CDR3 DNA follows: TGCGCCAGCAGCTTGGTAGGACAAAGAAACACTGAAGCTTTCTTT. This sequence encodes CASSLVGQRNTEAFF.